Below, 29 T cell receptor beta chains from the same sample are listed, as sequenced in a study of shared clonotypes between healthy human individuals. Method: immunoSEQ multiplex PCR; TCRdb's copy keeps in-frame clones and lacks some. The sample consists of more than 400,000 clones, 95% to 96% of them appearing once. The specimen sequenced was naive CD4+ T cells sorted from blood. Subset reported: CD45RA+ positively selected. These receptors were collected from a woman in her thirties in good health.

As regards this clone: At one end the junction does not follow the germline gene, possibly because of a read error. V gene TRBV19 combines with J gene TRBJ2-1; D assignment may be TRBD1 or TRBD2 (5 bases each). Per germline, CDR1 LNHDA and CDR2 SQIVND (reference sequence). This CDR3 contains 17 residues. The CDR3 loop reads CASSFRPREPSYDEQFF. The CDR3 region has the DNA TGTGCCAGTAGTTTTAGACCCAGGGAGCCCAGCTACGATGAGCAGTTCTTC.

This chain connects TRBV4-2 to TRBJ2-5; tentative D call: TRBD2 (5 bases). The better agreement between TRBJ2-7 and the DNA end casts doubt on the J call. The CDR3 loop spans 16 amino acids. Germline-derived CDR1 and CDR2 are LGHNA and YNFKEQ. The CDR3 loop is CASSQGVAPVEYEQYF. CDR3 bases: TGTGCCAGCAGCCAAGGAGTAGCGCCTGTAGAGTACGAGCAGTACTTC.

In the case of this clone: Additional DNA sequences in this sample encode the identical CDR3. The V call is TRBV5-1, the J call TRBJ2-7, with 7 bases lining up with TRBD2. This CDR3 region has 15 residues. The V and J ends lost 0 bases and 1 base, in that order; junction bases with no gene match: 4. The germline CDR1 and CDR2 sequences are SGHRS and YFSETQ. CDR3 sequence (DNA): TGCGCCAGCAGCTTGGCGGGAGGCGGTTCCTACGAGCAGTACTTC. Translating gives CASSLAGGGSYEQYF.

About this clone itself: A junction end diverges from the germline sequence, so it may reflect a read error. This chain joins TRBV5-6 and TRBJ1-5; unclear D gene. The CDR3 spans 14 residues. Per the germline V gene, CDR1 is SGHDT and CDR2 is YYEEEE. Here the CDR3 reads CASSTGGSIQPQHF. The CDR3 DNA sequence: TGTGCCAGCAGTACGGGAGGTAGCATTCAGCCCCAGCATTTT.

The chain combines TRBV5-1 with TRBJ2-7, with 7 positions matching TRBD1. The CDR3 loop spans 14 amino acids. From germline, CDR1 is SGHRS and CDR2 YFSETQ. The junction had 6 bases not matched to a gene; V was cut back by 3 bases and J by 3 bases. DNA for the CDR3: TGCGCCAGCAGCTCGGGTCGGGACAGCTACGAGCAGTACTTC. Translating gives CASSSGRDSYEQYF. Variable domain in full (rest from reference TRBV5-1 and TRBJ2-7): KAGVTQTPRYLIKTRGQQVTLSCSPISGHRSVSWYQQTPGQGLQFLFEYFSETQRNKGNFPGRFSGRQFSNSRSEMNVSTLELGDSALYLCASSSGRDSYEQYFGPGTRLTVT.

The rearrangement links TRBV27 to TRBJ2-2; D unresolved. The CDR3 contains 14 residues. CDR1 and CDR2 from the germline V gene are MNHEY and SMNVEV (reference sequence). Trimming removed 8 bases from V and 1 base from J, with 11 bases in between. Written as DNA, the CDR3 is TGTGCCAGCGGGCAGCTCGGGAACACCGGGGAGCTGTTTTTT. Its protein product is CASGQLGNTGELFF.

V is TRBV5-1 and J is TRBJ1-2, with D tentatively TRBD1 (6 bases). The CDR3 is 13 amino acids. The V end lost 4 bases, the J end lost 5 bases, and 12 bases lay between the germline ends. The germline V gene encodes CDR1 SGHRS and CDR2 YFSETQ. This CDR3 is CASSLDSRYGYTF. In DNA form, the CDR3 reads TGCGCCAGCAGCCTGGACAGCCGGTATGGCTACACCTTC. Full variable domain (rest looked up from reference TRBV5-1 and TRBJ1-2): KAGVTQTPRYLIKTRGQQVTLSCSPISGHRSVSWYQQTPGQGLQFLFEYFSETQRNKGNFPGRFSGRQFSNSRSEMNVSTLELGDSALYLCASSLDSRYGYTFGSGTRLTVV.

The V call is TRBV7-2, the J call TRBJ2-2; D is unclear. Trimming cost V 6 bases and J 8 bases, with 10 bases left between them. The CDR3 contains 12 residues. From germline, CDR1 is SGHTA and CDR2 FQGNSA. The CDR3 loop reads CASSRKAGELFF. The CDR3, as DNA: TGTGCCAGCAGTCGGAAGGCGGGGGAGCTGTTTTTT. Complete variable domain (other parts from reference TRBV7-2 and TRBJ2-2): GAGVSQSPSNKVTEKGKDVELRCDPISGHTALYWYRQSLGQGLEFLIYFQGNSAPDKSGLPSDRFSAERTGGSVSTLTIQRTQQEDSAVYLCASSRKAGELFFGEGSRLTVL.

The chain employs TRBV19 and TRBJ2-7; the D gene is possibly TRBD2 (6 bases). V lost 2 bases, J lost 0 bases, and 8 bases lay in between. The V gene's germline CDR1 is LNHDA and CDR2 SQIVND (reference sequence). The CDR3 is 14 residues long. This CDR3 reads CASSITGGSYEQYF. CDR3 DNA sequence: TGTGCCAGTAGTATAACCGGGGGCTCCTACGAGCAGTACTTC.

The CDR3 sequence: CASSPGQGSNQPQHF. The CDR3 DNA sequence: TGTGCCAGCAGTCCCGGACAGGGTAGCAATCAGCCCCAGCATTTT. The rearrangement uses TRBV2 and TRBJ1-5, with 8 nucleotides matching TRBD1. Germline V lookup: CDR1 SNHLY, CDR2 FYNNEI. The J segment lost 0 bases and the V segment lost 5 bases, leaving 3 bases of the junction unmatched. CDR3 length equals 15 residues. Together with reference TRBV2 and TRBJ1-5, the CDR3 gives the full variable domain: EPEVTQTPSHQVTQMGQEVILRCVPISNHLYFYWYRQILGQKVEFLVSFYNNEISEKSEIFDDQFSVERPDGSNFTLKIRSTKLEDSAMYFCASSPGQGSNQPQHFGDGTRLSIL.

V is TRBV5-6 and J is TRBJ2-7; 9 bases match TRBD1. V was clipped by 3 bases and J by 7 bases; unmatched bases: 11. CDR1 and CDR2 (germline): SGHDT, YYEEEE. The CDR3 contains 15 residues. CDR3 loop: CASSSVGTGSWEQYF. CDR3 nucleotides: TGTGCCAGCAGCTCAGTGGGGACAGGGAGTTGGGAGCAGTACTTC. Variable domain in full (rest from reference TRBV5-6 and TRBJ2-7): DAGVTQSPTHLIKTRGQQVTLRCSPKSGHDTVSWYQQALGQGPQFIFQYYEEEERQRGNFPDRFSGHQFPNYSSELNVNALLLGDSALYLCASSSVGTGSWEQYFGPGTRLTVT.

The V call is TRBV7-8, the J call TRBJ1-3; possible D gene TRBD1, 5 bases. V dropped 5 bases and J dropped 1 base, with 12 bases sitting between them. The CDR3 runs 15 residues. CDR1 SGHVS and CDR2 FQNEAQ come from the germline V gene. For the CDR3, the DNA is TGTGCCAGCAGCCCCCTCCAGGGATCTGGAAACACCATATATTTT. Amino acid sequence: CASSPLQGSGNTIYF.

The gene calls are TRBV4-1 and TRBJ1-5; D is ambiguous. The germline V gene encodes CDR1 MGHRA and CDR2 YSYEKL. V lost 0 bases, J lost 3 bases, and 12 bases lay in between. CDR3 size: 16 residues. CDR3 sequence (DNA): TGCGCCAGCAGCCAAGATCCTGTAGGGAACAATCAGCCCCAGCATTTT. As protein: CASSQDPVGNNQPQHF.

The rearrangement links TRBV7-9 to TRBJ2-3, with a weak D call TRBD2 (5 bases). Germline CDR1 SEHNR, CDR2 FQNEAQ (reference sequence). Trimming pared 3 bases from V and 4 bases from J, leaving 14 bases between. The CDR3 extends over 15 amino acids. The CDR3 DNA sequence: TGTGCCAGCAGCTTCGTCGACTATCGCCCAGATACGCAGTATTTT. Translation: CASSFVDYRPDTQYF.

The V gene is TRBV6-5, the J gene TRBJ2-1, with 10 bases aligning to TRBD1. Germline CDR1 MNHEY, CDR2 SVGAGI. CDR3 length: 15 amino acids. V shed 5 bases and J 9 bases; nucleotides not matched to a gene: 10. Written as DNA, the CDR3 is TGTGCCAGCAGTAACCGGGACAGGGGTACAGGTGAGCAGTTCTTC. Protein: CASSNRDRGTGEQFF.

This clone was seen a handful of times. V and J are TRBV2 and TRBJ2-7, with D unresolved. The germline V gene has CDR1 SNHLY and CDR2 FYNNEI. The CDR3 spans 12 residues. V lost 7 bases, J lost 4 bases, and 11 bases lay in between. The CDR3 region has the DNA TGTGCCAGCATTTCCCCCGAGTACGAGCAGTACTTC. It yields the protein CASISPEYEQYF.

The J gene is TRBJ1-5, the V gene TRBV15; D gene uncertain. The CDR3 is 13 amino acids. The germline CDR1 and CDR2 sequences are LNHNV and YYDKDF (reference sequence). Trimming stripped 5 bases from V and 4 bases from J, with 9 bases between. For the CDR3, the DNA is TGTGCCACCAGCGGCCAGGAGAATCAGCCCCAGCATTTT. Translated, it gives CATSGQENQPQHF.

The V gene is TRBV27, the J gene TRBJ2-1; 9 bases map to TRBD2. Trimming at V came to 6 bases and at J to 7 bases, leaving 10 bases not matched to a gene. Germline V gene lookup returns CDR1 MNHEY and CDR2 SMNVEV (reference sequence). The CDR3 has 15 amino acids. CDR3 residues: CASRGAGTSPNEQFF. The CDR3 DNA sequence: TGTGCCAGCAGGGGGGCCGGGACTAGCCCAAATGAGCAGTTCTTC.

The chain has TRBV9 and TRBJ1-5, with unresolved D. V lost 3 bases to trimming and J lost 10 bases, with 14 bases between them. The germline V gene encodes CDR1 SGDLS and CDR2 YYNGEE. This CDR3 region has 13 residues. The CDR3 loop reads CASSGPPGSPQHF. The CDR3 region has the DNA TGTGCCAGCAGCGGACCCCCCGGGAGCCCCCAGCATTTT. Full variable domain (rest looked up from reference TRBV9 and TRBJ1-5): DSGVTQTPKHLITATGQRVTLRCSPRSGDLSVYWYQQSLDQGLQFLIQYYNGEERAKGNILERFSAQQFPDLHSELNLSSLELGDSALYFCASSGPPGSPQHFGDGTRLSIL.

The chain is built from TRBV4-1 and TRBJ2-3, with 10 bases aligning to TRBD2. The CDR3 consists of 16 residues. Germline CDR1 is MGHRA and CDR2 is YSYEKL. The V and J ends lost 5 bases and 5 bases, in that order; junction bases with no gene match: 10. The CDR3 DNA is TGCGCCAGCAGCAATTTCCCTAGCGGGAGACGAGATACGCAGTATTTT. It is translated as CASSNFPSGRRDTQYF.

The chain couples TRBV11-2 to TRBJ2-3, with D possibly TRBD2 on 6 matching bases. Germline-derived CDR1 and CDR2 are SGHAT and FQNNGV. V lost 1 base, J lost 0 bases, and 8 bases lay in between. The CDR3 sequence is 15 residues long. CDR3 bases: TGTGCCAGCAGCTTAGGTGGACTAAGCACAGATACGCAGTATTTT. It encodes CASSLGGLSTDTQYF.

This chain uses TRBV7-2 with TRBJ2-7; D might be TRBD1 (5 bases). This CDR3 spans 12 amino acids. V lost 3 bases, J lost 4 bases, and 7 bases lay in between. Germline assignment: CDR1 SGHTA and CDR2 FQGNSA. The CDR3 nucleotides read TGTGCCAGCAGCTTCACAGGTTACGAGCAGTACTTC. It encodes CASSFTGYEQYF.

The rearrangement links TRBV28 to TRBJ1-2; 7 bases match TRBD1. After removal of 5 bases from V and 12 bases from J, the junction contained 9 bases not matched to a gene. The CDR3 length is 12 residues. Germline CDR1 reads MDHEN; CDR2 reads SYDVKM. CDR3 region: CASSTQGQPHTF. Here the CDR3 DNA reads TGTGCCAGCAGTACTCAGGGACAGCCTCACACCTTC.

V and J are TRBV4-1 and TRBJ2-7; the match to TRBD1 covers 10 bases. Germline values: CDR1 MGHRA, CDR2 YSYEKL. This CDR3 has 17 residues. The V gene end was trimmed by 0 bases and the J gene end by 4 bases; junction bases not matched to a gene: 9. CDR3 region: CASSQEGTGALGYEQYF. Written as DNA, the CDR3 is TGCGCCAGCAGCCAAGAGGGGACAGGGGCGCTTGGATACGAGCAGTACTTC.

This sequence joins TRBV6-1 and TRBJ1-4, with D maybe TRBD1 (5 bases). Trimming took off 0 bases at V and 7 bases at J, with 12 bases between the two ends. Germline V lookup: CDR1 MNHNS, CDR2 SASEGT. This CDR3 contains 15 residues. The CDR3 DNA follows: TGTGCCAGCAGTGAAGCGGGGGAGTTGGGTGAAAAACTGTTTTTT. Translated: CASSEAGELGEKLFF.

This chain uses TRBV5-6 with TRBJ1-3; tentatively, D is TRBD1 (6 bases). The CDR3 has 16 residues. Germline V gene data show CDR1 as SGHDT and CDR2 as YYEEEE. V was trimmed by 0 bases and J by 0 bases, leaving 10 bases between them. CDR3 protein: CASSLGGGGSGNTIYF. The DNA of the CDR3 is TGTGCCAGCAGCTTGGGAGGGGGTGGCTCTGGAAACACCATATATTTT.

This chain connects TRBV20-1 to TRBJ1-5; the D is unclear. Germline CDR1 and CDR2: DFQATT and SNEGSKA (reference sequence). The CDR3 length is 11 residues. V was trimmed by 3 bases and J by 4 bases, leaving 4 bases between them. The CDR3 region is CSASRNQPQHF. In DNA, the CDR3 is TGCAGTGCTAGCAGAAATCAGCCCCAGCATTTT.

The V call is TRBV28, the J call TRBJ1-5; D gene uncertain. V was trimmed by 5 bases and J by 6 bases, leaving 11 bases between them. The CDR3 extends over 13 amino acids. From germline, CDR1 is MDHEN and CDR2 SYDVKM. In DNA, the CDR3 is TGTGCCAGCAGTCCCAGCGGAGGTCAGCCCCAGCATTTT. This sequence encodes CASSPSGGQPQHF.

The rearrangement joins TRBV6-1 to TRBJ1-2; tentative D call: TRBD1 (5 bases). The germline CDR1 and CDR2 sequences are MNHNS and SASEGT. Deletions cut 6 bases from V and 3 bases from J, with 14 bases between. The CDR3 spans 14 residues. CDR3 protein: CASRRTSEDYGYTF. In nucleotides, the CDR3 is TGTGCCAGCAGGAGGACATCTGAGGACTATGGCTACACCTTC.